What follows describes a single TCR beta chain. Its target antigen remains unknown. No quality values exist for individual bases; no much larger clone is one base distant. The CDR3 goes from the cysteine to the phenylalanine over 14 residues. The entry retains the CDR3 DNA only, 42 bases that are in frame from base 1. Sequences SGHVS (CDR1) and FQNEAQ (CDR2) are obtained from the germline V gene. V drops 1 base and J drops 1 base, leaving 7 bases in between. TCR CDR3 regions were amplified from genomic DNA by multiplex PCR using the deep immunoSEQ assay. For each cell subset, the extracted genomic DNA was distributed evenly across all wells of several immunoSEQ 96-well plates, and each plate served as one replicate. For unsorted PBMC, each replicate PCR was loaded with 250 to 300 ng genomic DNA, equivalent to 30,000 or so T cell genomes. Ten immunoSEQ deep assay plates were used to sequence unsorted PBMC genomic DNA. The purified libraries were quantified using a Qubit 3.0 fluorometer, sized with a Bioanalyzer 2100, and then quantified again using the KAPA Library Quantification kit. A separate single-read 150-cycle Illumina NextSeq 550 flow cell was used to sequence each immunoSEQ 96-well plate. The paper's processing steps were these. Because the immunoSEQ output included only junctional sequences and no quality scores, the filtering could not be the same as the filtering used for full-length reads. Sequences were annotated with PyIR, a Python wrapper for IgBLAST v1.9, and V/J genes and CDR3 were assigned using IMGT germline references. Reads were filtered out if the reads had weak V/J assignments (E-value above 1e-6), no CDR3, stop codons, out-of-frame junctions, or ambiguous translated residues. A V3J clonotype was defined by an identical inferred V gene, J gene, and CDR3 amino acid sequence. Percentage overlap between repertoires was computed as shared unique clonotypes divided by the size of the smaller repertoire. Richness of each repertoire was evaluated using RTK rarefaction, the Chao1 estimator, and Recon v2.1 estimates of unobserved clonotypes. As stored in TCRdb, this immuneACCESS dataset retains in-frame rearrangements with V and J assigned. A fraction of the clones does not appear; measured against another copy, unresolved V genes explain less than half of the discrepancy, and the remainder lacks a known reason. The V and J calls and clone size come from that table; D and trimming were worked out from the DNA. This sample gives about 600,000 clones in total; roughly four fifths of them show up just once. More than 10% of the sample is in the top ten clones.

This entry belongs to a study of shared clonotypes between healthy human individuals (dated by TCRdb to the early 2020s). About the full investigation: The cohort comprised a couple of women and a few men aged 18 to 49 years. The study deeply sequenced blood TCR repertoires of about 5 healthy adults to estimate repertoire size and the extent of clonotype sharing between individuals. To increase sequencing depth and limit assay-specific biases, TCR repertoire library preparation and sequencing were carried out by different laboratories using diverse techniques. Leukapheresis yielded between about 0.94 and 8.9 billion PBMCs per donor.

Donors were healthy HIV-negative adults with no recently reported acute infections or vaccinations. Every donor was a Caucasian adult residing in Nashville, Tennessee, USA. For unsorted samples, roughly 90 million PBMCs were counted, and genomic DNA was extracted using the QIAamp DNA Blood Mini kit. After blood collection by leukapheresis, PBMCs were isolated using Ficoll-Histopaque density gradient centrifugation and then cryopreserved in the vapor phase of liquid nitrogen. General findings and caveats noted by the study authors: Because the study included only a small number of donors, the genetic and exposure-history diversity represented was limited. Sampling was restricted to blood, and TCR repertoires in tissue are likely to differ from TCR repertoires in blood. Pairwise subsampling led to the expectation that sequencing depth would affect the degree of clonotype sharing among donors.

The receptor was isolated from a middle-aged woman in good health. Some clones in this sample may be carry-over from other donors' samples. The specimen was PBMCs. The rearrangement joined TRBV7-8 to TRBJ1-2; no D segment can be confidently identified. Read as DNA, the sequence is TGTGCCAGCAGCTTAGATAGGGATAACTATGGCTACACCTTC. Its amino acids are CASSLDRDNYGYTF.